This is a list of T cell receptor beta chains from one sample in a study of T cell responses to AZD1222 COVID-19 vaccine. This table comes from immunoSEQ multiplex PCR, and its TCRdb copy is limited to in-frame clones, with some not included. Of about 140,000 clones in the sample, almost 95% were seen once. The sample here was peripheral blood, taken 28 days after the second AZD1222 dose. Every receptor here comes from an adult who received the AZD1222 COVID-19 vaccine. Both conserved end residues are trimmed from each CDR3. Each record gives: J gene, V gene, CDR3 protein.

J: TRBJ2-4; V: TRBV6-5; CDR3: ASTPGLAKNIQY
J: TRBJ1-2; V: TRBV6-2/TRBV6-3; CDR3: ASSYSMGDGYT
J: TRBJ2-7; V: TRBV28; CDR3: ASSLDGSSGRYEQY
J: TRBJ2-1; V: TRBV29-1; CDR3: SVDSSGSSYNEQF
J: TRBJ1-3; V: TRBV4-3; CDR3: ASKQASGNTIY
J: TRBJ2-2; V: TRBV5-1; CDR3: ASSLQGIDTGELF
J: TRBJ1-1; V: TRBV19; CDR3: ASSMLGDTEAF
J: TRBJ2-1; V: TRBV28; CDR3: ASRLGGGGTNEQF
J: TRBJ2-7; V: TRBV15; CDR3: ATSRRTGGLDEQY
J: TRBJ2-3; V: TRBV28; CDR3: ASRTPFSTSGKTDTQY
J: TRBJ1-6; V: TRBV2; CDR3: AGGQGYSPLH
J: TRBJ1-1; V: TRBV5-6; CDR3: ASSPGRSPAF
J: TRBJ2-5; V: TRBV5-1; CDR3: ASSLVFGSQETQY
J: TRBJ1-1; V: TRBV25-1; CDR3: ASSAYTEAF
J: TRBJ2-3; V: TRBV2; CDR3: ASGQRSTDTQY
J: TRBJ1-2; V: TRBV3-1/TRBV3-2; CDR3: ASSKNPDTYGYT
J: TRBJ2-3; V: TRBV19; CDR3: ASSIKYGTSEVGTQY
J: TRBJ1-5; V: TRBV7-9; CDR3: ASSLGDSPRAQH
J: TRBJ2-7; V: TRBV9; CDR3: ASSPGDGLPYEQY
J: TRBJ1-5; V: TRBV10-3; CDR3: AISDQTAVNQPQH
J: TRBJ2-7; V: TRBV7-9; CDR3: ASSTREAQY
J: TRBJ2-3; V: TRBV6-2/TRBV6-3; CDR3: ASSFTSGSPDTQY
J: TRBJ1-5; V: TRBV2; CDR3: ASRPGGWDQPQH
J: TRBJ2-7; V: TRBV11-1; CDR3: ASSPQGPEQY
J: TRBJ2-1; V: TRBV6-6; CDR3: ASIGSSYNEQF
J: TRBJ1-6; V: TRBV4-1; CDR3: ATGTTGGYSPLH
J: TRBJ2-1; V: TRBV28; CDR3: ASRRTGTSVYNEQF
J: TRBJ2-6; V: TRBV25-1; CDR3: ASSGQGAGANVLT
J: TRBJ2-3; V: TRBV27; CDR3: ASSLSGSTDTQY
J: TRBJ1-2; V: TRBV6-5; CDR3: ASSYLQTYGYT
J: TRBJ2-1; V: TRBV27; CDR3: ASSLSFGNEQF
J: TRBJ1-1; V: TRBV27; CDR3: ASSWGRRNTEAF
J: TRBJ1-4; V: TRBV5-1; CDR3: ASGGESGEKLF
J: TRBJ2-1; V: TRBV5-1; CDR3: ASSTTSGRGHEQF
J: TRBJ1-2; V: TRBV2; CDR3: ASRIGYGYT
J: TRBJ1-3; V: TRBV28; CDR3: ASSLSQGWHTIY
J: TRBJ1-1; V: TRBV28; CDR3: ASSSLSNTEAF
J: TRBJ2-1; V: TRBV28; CDR3: ASDTLGQGINEQF
J: TRBJ1-2; V: TRBV7-8; CDR3: ASSLGTSSNRYGYT
J: TRBJ2-7; V: TRBV11-3; CDR3: ASSLDRSYEQY
J: TRBJ2-7; V: TRBV5-1; CDR3: ASSLAGGKAYEQY
J: TRBJ1-5; V: TRBV20-1; CDR3: SASRINQPQH
J: TRBJ2-3; V: TRBV4-1; CDR3: ASSQLQDATQY
J: TRBJ1-2; V: TRBV10-3; CDR3: AISESSSGSYGYT
J: TRBJ1-3; V: TRBV5-5; CDR3: ASRQFSGNTIY
J: TRBJ2-5; V: TRBV19; CDR3: ASSIPGSPPSQETQY
J: TRBJ2-7; V: TRBV19; CDR3: ASSIFDEQY
J: TRBJ1-4; V: TRBV25-1; CDR3: ASSYVPGDEKLF
J: TRBJ1-2; V: TRBV12-3/TRBV12-4; CDR3: ASSGQGGYT
J: TRBJ1-3; V: TRBV5-4; CDR3: ASSLEGTIY
J: TRBJ2-2; V: TRBV5-1; CDR3: ASSLAVAGVSGTGELF
J: TRBJ2-7; V: TRBV2; CDR3: ASIGRVYEQY
J: TRBJ1-1; V: TRBV7-9; CDR3: ASSRTGNTEAF